The 25 T cell receptor beta chains below come from one sample, sequenced in a study of beta chain features in type 1 diabetes (dated by TCRdb to 2016 to 2019). Summary of the overall study and its limitations: Type 1 diabetes patients showed a moderate but significant shortening of TCRB CDR3 length in all four CD4+ subsets.

The antigens of these receptors remain unknown. The library was generated by the immunoSEQ multiplex PCR assay. The High Capacity cDNA Reverse Transcription Kit was used to reverse transcribe all of the isolated RNA, meaning that expressed TCRB transcripts were what got sequenced. In its TCRdb copy, this immuneACCESS table keeps in-frame sequences only and misses some clones. Where compared with another copy, unresolved V genes explain less than half of these, and the others have no known cause. The sample data list under 850,000 clones, and under 15% of these were observed just once. The ten largest clones add up to less than 0.025% of the sample. Sequencing input: naive CD4+ T cells from blood. This specimen's cell subset or site label, per the study, means: true naive CD4+ T cells. The receptors come from a man aged 18-30 years with type 1 diabetes.

This chain connects TRBV28 to TRBJ2-7; no definite D call. This CDR3 is built from 14 residues. The V end was cut by 5 bases, the J end by 0 bases, with 11 bases between. The germline CDR1 and CDR2 sequences are MDHEN and SYDVKM. The DNA of the CDR3 is TGTGCCAGCAGTATAGACGGCTTCTCCTACGAGCAGTACTTC. It encodes CASSIDGFSYEQYF.

J is TRBJ2-7 and V is TRBV2, with D unclear. Deletions cut 8 bases from V and 6 bases from J, with 11 bases between. Per germline, CDR1 SNHLY and CDR2 FYNNEI. This CDR3 spans 11 amino acids. The CDR3 DNA reads as TGTGCCAGCGCAGCCGAGTTCGAGCAGTACTTC. It yields the protein CASAAEFEQYF.

This clone has only a few counts. The chain carries TRBV28 and TRBJ1-2; the match to TRBD1 covers 11 bases. Germline assignment: CDR1 MDHEN and CDR2 SYDVKM. The J segment lost 8 bases and the V segment lost 2 bases, leaving 7 bases of the junction unmatched. CDR3 length: 15 residues. The CDR3 region has the DNA TGTGCCAGCAGTTTAGCCGGACAGGGGGCTTACGGCTACACCTTC. Its translation is CASSLAGQGAYGYTF.

The genes are TRBV7-2 and TRBJ1-3; no definite D call. Per the germline V gene, CDR1 is SGHTA and CDR2 is FQGNSA. The CDR3 sequence is 14 residues long. Between the trimmed V and J ends, which lost 2 bases and 0 bases, there was a span of 5 bases. The CDR3 sequence: CASSLTTSGNTIYF. In nucleotides, the CDR3 is TGTGCCAGCAGCTTAACGACCTCTGGAAACACCATATATTTT.

This clone showed up just a few times. The V and J genes are TRBV10-1 and TRBJ2-5; D gene uncertain. V dropped 7 bases and J dropped 3 bases, with 12 bases sitting between them. CDR1 is WNHNN, CDR2 SYGVQD, per germline (reference sequence). This CDR3 is built from 13 residues. The CDR3 coding sequence is TGCGCCAGCAATCGGATAGTGGAAGAGACCCAGTACTTC. As protein: CASNRIVEETQYF.

J is TRBJ2-2 and V is TRBV2; the match to TRBD2 covers 7 bases. CDR1 is SNHLY, CDR2 FYNNEI, per germline. With 9 bases clipped from V and 1 base from J, the junction kept 11 bases outside the gene matches. This CDR3 is 16 amino acids long. The CDR3 DNA sequence: TGTGCCAGGGGAGGGAGCAGCGGGATGAACACCGGGGAGCTGTTTTTT. Its protein is CARGGSSGMNTGELFF.

The chain is built from TRBV29-1 and TRBJ1-5; 10 bases align to TRBD1. The CDR3 length is 13 residues. Unmatched junction bases numbered 8, after V lost 6 bases and J lost 9 bases. Germline CDR1 SQVTM, CDR2 ANQGSEA. CDR3 nucleotide sequence: TGCAGCGTCGCGGGACAGGGGCAGGGGCCCCAGCATTTT. It translates to CSVAGQGQGPQHF. Full variable domain (rest looked up from reference TRBV29-1 and TRBJ1-5): SAVISQKPSRDICQRGTSLTIQCQVDSQVTMMFWYRQQPGQSLTLIATANQGSEATYESGFVIDKFPISRPNLTFSTLTVSNMSPEDSSIYLCSVAGQGQGPQHFGDGTRLSIL.

This clone was detected a few times. CDR3 protein: CASSFGVAGSTDTQYF. CDR3 bases: TGTGCCAGCAGCTTTGGGGTAGCGGGGAGCACAGATACGCAGTATTTT. This chain uses TRBV7-9 with TRBJ2-3, with TRBD2 matching over 8 bases. CDR3 length equals 16 residues. CDR1 and CDR2 (germline): SEHNR, FQNEAQ (reference sequence). J was trimmed by 0 bases and V by 3 bases; bases with no gene match: 5.

CDR3 sequence: CASSLALQPQHF. CDR3 sequence (DNA): TGTGCCAGCAGCTTAGCCCTTCAGCCCCAGCATTTT. The chain combines TRBV7-2 with TRBJ1-5; D not resolved. There are 12 residues in the CDR3. The V end was cut by 0 bases, the J end by 6 bases, with 3 bases between. Germline CDR1 and CDR2: SGHTA and FQGNSA.

This clone turned up a few times. The chain has TRBV5-1 and TRBJ2-3; D perhaps matches TRBD2 (5 bases). The CDR3 loop spans 14 amino acids. Deletions cut 3 bases from V and 4 bases from J, with 12 bases between. Germline V CDR1 and CDR2: SGHRS, YFSETQ. Here the CDR3 DNA reads TGCGCCAGCAGCTCCCCTGAGGGCGCAGATACGCAGTATTTT. Translated: CASSSPEGADTQYF.

There are a few counts of this clone. This rearrangement joins TRBV20-1 to TRBJ1-1; no reliable D call. V gave up 4 bases and J gave up 6 bases, with 9 bases separating them. CDR3 length: 11 amino acids. Germline CDR1 reads DFQATT; CDR2 reads SNEGSKA (reference sequence). This CDR3 reads CSATQSSEAFF. CDR3 sequence (DNA): TGCAGTGCTACCCAAAGCTCTGAAGCTTTCTTT.

The CDR3 here is CASSLTAERTDTQYF. The CDR3 DNA reads as TGTGCCAGCAGCTTGACAGCCGAACGCACAGATACGCAGTATTTT. J is TRBJ2-3 and V is TRBV6-5; D is perhaps TRBD1 (5 bases). V dropped 6 bases and J dropped 1 base, with 14 bases sitting between them. CDR3 length: 15 residues. Germline V gene lookup returns CDR1 MNHEY and CDR2 SVGAGI.

This clone showed up just a few times. V gene TRBV6-5 combines with J gene TRBJ1-1, with a possible D match to TRBD1 (6 bases). V lost 6 bases and J 0 bases, leaving 14 bases between the germline ends. CDR1 and CDR2 (germline): MNHEY, SVGAGI. The CDR3 runs to 15 residues. CDR3 region: CASSRGQPVNTEAFF. The DNA of the CDR3 is TGTGCCAGCAGCCGCGGACAGCCCGTGAACACTGAAGCTTTCTTT.

The V gene is TRBV5-1, the J gene TRBJ1-2; D might be TRBD1 (5 bases). CDR3 length: 14 residues. Germline V gene lookup returns CDR1 SGHRS and CDR2 YFSETQ. Trimming removed 3 bases at V and 14 bases at J, with 23 bases between. The chain's CDR3 is CASSSPPGPKEETF. CDR3 nucleotide sequence: TGCGCCAGCAGCTCACCCCCGGGACCCAAGGAGGAAACCTTC.

The rearrangement joins TRBV30 to TRBJ2-7; D assignment may be TRBD1 or TRBD2 (5 bases each). The CDR3 runs 14 residues. From germline, CDR1 is GTSNPN and CDR2 SVGIG (reference sequence). V lost 1 base to trimming and J lost 2 bases, with 12 bases between them. CDR3 amino acids: CAWSGGTSTYEQYF. Written as DNA, the CDR3 is TGTGCCTGGAGTGGAGGGACGTCCACCTACGAGCAGTACTTC.

This clone was observed a handful of times. The V call is TRBV27, the J call TRBJ1-1; maybe TRBD1 (5 bases). CDR3 length equals 13 residues. The germline V gene has CDR1 MNHEY and CDR2 SMNVEV (reference sequence). Trimming removed 5 bases from V and 4 bases from J, with 11 bases in between. The CDR3 here is CASSPGAPTEAFF. DNA for the CDR3: TGTGCCAGCAGTCCCGGGGCGCCCACTGAAGCTTTCTTT.

The chain joins TRBV5-1 to TRBJ2-1, with D uncertain. Germline V gene lookup returns CDR1 SGHRS and CDR2 YFSETQ. This CDR3 is built from 11 residues. Trimming left V 4 bases short and J 10 bases short, with 9 bases between. DNA for the CDR3: TGCGCCAGCAGCATATATGAGGAGCAGTTCTTC. Amino acid sequence: CASSIYEEQFF.

This clone came up a few times. In nucleotides, the CDR3 is TGCAGTGCTAAAGGAGTTTACGAGCAGTACTTC. Encoded protein: CSAKGVYEQYF. The chain has TRBV20-1 and TRBJ2-7, with D hard to call. The V end was cut by 4 bases, the J end by 4 bases, with 8 bases between. Looked up from germline, CDR1 is DFQATT and CDR2 is SNEGSKA (reference sequence). There are 11 residues in the CDR3.

The chain combines TRBV5-1 with TRBJ2-3, with TRBD2 matching over 9 bases. The germline CDR1 and CDR2 sequences are SGHRS and YFSETQ. The CDR3 is made up of 16 amino acids. V lost 6 bases, J lost 6 bases, and 14 bases stayed unmatched. CDR3 region: CASTSQGGGALDTQYF. The CDR3 region has the DNA TGCGCCAGCACCTCCCAGGGCGGGGGGGCCTTGGATACGCAGTATTTT.

This clone was observed a handful of times. The rearrangement joins TRBV2 to TRBJ1-6; D ambiguous. Trimming stripped 6 bases from V and 0 bases from J, with 9 bases between. The CDR3 is made up of 15 amino acids. Looked up from germline, CDR1 is SNHLY and CDR2 is FYNNEI. The CDR3 loop is CASSGRSSYNSPLHF. CDR3 nucleotides: TGTGCCAGCAGCGGGCGAAGCTCCTATAATTCACCCCTCCACTTT.

This clone was counted only a few times. The chain recombines TRBV4-2 with TRBJ2-3; 7 bases line up with TRBD1. V lost 5 bases and J lost 1; bases outside the gene matches: 9. CDR3 length: 16 amino acids. Germline V gene sequence: CDR1 LGHNA, CDR2 YNFKEQ. CDR3 amino acids: CASSVHPGTGTDTQYF. The CDR3 region has the DNA TGTGCCAGCAGCGTCCACCCAGGGACAGGCACAGATACGCAGTATTTT.

This clone was counted between two and nine times. This chain uses TRBV5-4 with TRBJ1-1; 9 bases align to TRBD1. Germline V gene data show CDR1 as SGHNT and CDR2 as YYREEE (reference sequence). This CDR3 is 17 amino acids long. Trimming removed 4 bases from V and 1 base from J; junction bases left unmatched: 11. The CDR3 here is CASSPGGGQGSNTEAFF. CDR3 bases: TGTGCCAGCAGCCCTGGTGGGGGACAGGGCTCGAACACTGAAGCTTTCTTT.

This clone was detected a few times. The chain employs TRBV7-8 and TRBJ2-1; 9 nucleotides match TRBD2. The CDR3 contains 15 residues. Germline V CDR1 and CDR2: SGHVS, FQNEAQ. V was clipped by 3 bases and J by 4 bases; unmatched bases: 4. CDR3 region: CASSFGLAGYNEQFF. CDR3 bases: TGTGCCAGCAGCTTCGGCCTAGCGGGGTACAATGAGCAGTTCTTC.

This clone was seen more than once but under ten times. V gene TRBV10-3 combines with J gene TRBJ2-5, with D possibly TRBD2 on 6 matching bases. V lost 3 bases and J lost 7, with 18 bases in between. This CDR3 is 15 amino acids long. Germline loops: CDR1 ENHRY, CDR2 SYGVKD. As DNA, the CDR3 is TGTGCCATCAGTGATGTGGCGGGGCCCCAGGGGACCCAGTACTTC. The encoded protein is CAISDVAGPQGTQYF.

This clone came up a few times. This chain joins TRBV4-1 and TRBJ2-1, with no clear D. Germline assignment: CDR1 MGHRA and CDR2 YSYEKL. Deletions cut 2 bases from V and 3 bases from J, with 14 bases between. The CDR3 sequence is 16 residues long. This CDR3 reads CASSQKAVTIYNEQFF. CDR3 DNA: TGCGCCAGCAGCCAAAAGGCAGTGACCATCTACAATGAGCAGTTCTTC.